The 31 T cell receptor beta chains in this list originate from one sample, sequenced in a study of T-cell reconstitution after alpha-beta-depleted transplantation in children. Using unique molecular identifiers, the investigators prepared the TCRbeta library. TCRdb redid the calling of the PCR reads with MiXCR, one entry per CDR3 protein. Of roughly 120,000 distinct CDR3 sequences detected, around 10% appear once; the ten largest clones hold about 34%. The sequencing here drew on PBMCs, taken before TCRalphabeta/CD19-depleted stem cell transplant. The receptors were gathered from a boy aged 2-15 years with acute lymphoblastic leukemia, due to receive a stem cell transplant.

This clonotype was counted a few times. The chain has TRBV6-1 and TRBJ1-2; 9 bases agree with TRBD1. V trimming: 2 bases; J trimming: 3 bases; junction bases outside the gene matches: 1. The CDR3 consists of 14 residues. Germline CDR1 and CDR2: MNHNS and SASEGT. The CDR3: CASSERTGDYGYTF. In DNA form, the CDR3 reads TGTGCCAGCAGTGAACGGACAGGGGACTATGGCTACACCTTC.

This clonotype has just a few counts. The chain is built from TRBV25-1 and TRBJ1-2, with D hard to call. The V end was cut by 2 bases, the J end by 8 bases, with 12 bases between. The V gene's germline CDR1 is MGHDK and CDR2 SYGVNS. This CDR3 is built from 13 residues. For the CDR3, the DNA is TGTGCCAGCAGTGAACGTCAGGTCCGCGGCTACACCTTC. Protein: CASSERQVRGYTF.

The sample holds many counts of this clonotype. V gene TRBV7-2 combines with J gene TRBJ2-7, with D possibly being TRBD2 (7 bases). The CDR3 spans 15 residues. Trimming removed 5 bases from V and 7 bases from J, with 21 bases in between. The germline gives CDR1 SGHTA, CDR2 FQGNSA. The CDR3 bases are TGTGCCAGCAGCCCTTTATGGGGGGGCGGAAGGGAGCAGTACTTC. It encodes CASSPLWGGGREQYF.

This clonotype occurred many times. The J gene is TRBJ2-7, the V gene TRBV10-3, with D perhaps matching TRBD2 (5 bases). Between the trimmed V and J ends, which lost 7 bases and 0 bases, there was a span of 10 bases. The CDR3 totals 13 residues. CDR1 and CDR2 from the germline V gene are ENHRY and SYGVKD. The CDR3 bases are TGTGCCATCACTACGGGAAACTCCTACGAGCAGTACTTC. As protein: CAITTGNSYEQYF.

On this clonotype itself: This may arise from a read error, as a much more abundant clone is one base away. The chain is built from TRBV20-1 and TRBJ2-3, with D possibly called TRBD1 or TRBD2 (5 bases each). CDR3 length equals 14 residues. Germline V gene lookup returns CDR1 DFQATT and CDR2 SNEGSKA (reference sequence). CDR3: CRARGDINTDTQYF. The DNA for the CDR3 is TGCAGAGCTAGGGGAGACATAAACACAGATACGCAGTATTTT.

This clonotype was picked up many times. The chain combines TRBV12-3 or TRBV12-4 with TRBJ2-7; no clear D. The CDR3 spans 13 residues. Trimming pared 0 bases from V and 5 bases from J, leaving 8 bases between. CDR3 in amino acids: CASSLAPGHEQYF. DNA for the CDR3: TGTGCCAGCAGTTTAGCCCCCGGTCACGAGCAGTACTTC.

This clonotype was detected many times. The chain carries TRBV20-1 and TRBJ2-1; the D is unclear. In germline, CDR1 is DFQATT, CDR2 SNEGSKA (reference sequence). The V gene lost 5 bases and the J gene lost 0 bases, with 14 bases spanning the gap. The CDR3 runs 15 residues. DNA for the CDR3: TGCAGTGCTTTAAAAATGCGCAGCTCCTACAATGAGCAGTTCTTC. It codes for CSALKMRSSYNEQFF.

This chain connects TRBV6-5 to TRBJ2-6, with D unresolved. With 2 bases removed from V and 4 bases from J, the gap between germline ends came to 12 bases. The CDR3 has 16 residues. CDR1 and CDR2 from the germline V gene are MNHEY and SVGAGI. CDR3 in amino acids: CASSYGPNGGANVLTF. CDR3 DNA sequence: TGTGCCAGCAGTTACGGGCCAAACGGAGGGGCCAACGTCCTGACTTTC.

Ten or more counts support this clonotype. The chain has TRBV20-1 and TRBJ2-5; D is possibly TRBD2 (6 bases). The germline V and J ends were trimmed by 6 bases and 5 bases, with 19 bases remaining between them. CDR3 size: 14 residues. CDR1 is DFQATT and CDR2 is SNEGSKA in the germline V gene (reference sequence). The CDR3 loop reads CSAPDGGAWETQYF. Written as DNA, the CDR3 is TGCAGTGCCCCCGATGGAGGGGCTTGGGAGACCCAGTACTTC.

This clonotype was detected only a few times. The V and J genes are TRBV7-8 and TRBJ2-5; no clear D gene. Germline V lookup: CDR1 SGHVS, CDR2 FQNEAQ. V was clipped by 1 base and J by 3 bases, with 6 bases between them. The CDR3 spans 13 residues. The CDR3 DNA follows: TGTGCCAGCAGCTTAGTGAACAAAGAGACCCAGTACTTC. Encoded protein: CASSLVNKETQYF.

This clonotype was detected a few times. The chain employs TRBV7-8 and TRBJ2-1; TRBD2 is a possible D gene (5 bases). The CDR3 covers 15 residues. The germline CDR1 and CDR2 sequences are SGHVS and FQNEAQ. V lost 5 bases and J 6 bases, leaving 17 bases between the germline ends. CDR3 DNA sequence: TGTGCCAGCAGCCGGACTCCGGACTCACTCAATGAGCAGTTCTTC. This translates into CASSRTPDSLNEQFF. The complete variable domain, with remaining parts taken from reference TRBV7-8 and TRBJ2-1, reads GAGVSQSPRYKVAKRGQDVALRCDPISGHVSLFWYQQALGQGPEFLTYFQNEAQLDKSGLPSDRFFAERPEGSVSTLKIQRTQQEDSAVYLCASSRTPDSLNEQFFGPGTRLTVL.

This clonotype was picked up many times. CDR3 nucleotide sequence: TGTGCCAGCAGTTTATCCTTGGGCAGGGCCGGGCGCGAGCAGTACTTC. Amino acids: CASSLSLGRAGREQYF. The chain joins TRBV28 to TRBJ2-7, with D possibly matching TRBD1 (5 bases). Per the germline V gene, CDR1 is MDHEN and CDR2 is SYDVKM. The CDR3 consists of 16 residues. V shed 1 base and J shed 6 bases, with 19 bases lying between them.

This clonotype was observed a handful of times. J is TRBJ1-5 and V is TRBV20-1, with D possibly being TRBD1 (6 bases). Trimming removed 1 base from V and 1 base from J, with 17 bases in between. The CDR3 sequence is 17 residues long. Germline V gene sequence: CDR1 DFQATT, CDR2 SNEGSKA (reference sequence). The CDR3 nucleotides read TGCAGTGCTAGAGGCGAACAGGGAATGTTGAGCAATCAGCCCCAGCATTTT. As protein: CSARGEQGMLSNQPQHF.

The chain couples TRBV28 to TRBJ2-1, with 8 bases aligning to TRBD2. V shed 6 bases, J shed 3 bases, and the junction held 10 bases outside the gene matches. CDR1 is MDHEN and CDR2 is SYDVKM in the germline V gene. CDR3 length: 16 amino acids. CDR3 DNA sequence: TGTGCCAGCAGCCACAGCGGGAGTTTAGACTACAATGAGCAGTTCTTC. Translating it yields CASSHSGSLDYNEQFF.

This chain connects TRBV5-1 to TRBJ2-6; perhaps TRBD2 as D (5 bases). CDR3 length equals 16 residues. CDR1 is SGHRS, CDR2 YFSETQ, per germline. Trimming took 1 base from V and 0 from J, leaving 8 bases between them. The CDR3 DNA is TGCGCCAGCAGCTTGAGCGGAAACTCTGGGGCCAACGTCCTGACTTTC. Its translation is CASSLSGNSGANVLTF.

This clonotype has at least ten counts. The gene calls are TRBV20-1 and TRBJ2-1, with a possible D match to TRBD1 (6 bases). Trimming removed 8 bases at V and 4 bases at J, with 15 bases between. CDR1 and CDR2 from the germline V gene are DFQATT and SNEGSKA (reference sequence). There are 13 residues in the CDR3. The CDR3 DNA sequence: TGCAGTCTCAGGACAGACACATACAATGAGCAGTTCTTC. Its protein is CSLRTDTYNEQFF.

This clonotype was seen ten or more times. The chain uses TRBV7-2 and TRBJ2-3; D may be TRBD2 (6 bases). The germline gives CDR1 SGHTA, CDR2 FQGNSA. The CDR3 runs 16 residues. With 0 bases removed from V and 1 base from J, the gap between germline ends came to 11 bases. CDR3 bases: TGTGCCAGCAGCTTAGCCGGACTATCGGGCACAGATACGCAGTATTTT. Translation gives CASSLAGLSGTDTQYF.

The V call is TRBV5-8, the J call TRBJ2-3, with D perhaps TRBD1 (6 bases). This CDR3 spans 14 amino acids. Germline values: CDR1 SGHTS, CDR2 YDEGEE. V was shortened by 10 bases and J by 2 bases, with 17 bases between the two germline ends. The CDR3 here is CASLRTAITDTQYF. The CDR3 DNA sequence: TGTGCCTCCCTGCGGACAGCAATCACAGATACGCAGTATTTT.

This clonotype was recorded at least ten times. This chain connects TRBV5-1 to TRBJ2-7; weak D call: TRBD2 (5 bases). The V end lost 4 bases, the J end lost 2 bases, and 7 bases lay between the germline ends. This CDR3 spans 12 amino acids. CDR1 and CDR2 (germline): SGHRS, YFSETQ. DNA of the CDR3: TGCGCCAGCAGCCCCGGGACCTACGAGCAGTACTTC. Protein: CASSPGTYEQYF.

This clonotype has just a few counts. The rearrangement joins TRBV5-1 to TRBJ2-1, with TRBD2 identical over 11 bases. Per germline, CDR1 SGHRS and CDR2 YFSETQ. With V trimmed by 5 bases and J by 4 bases, 5 bases remained unmatched. CDR3 length equals 15 residues. CDR3 DNA sequence: TGCGCCAGCAGGTGGGGACTAGCGGAATACAATGAGCAGTTCTTC. Translating it yields CASRWGLAEYNEQFF.

This clonotype has just a few counts. The CDR3 DNA reads as TGTGCCAGCAGCTTGGACAGCCGCACAGATACGCAGTATTTT. Encoded protein: CASSLDSRTDTQYF. This chain connects TRBV5-5 to TRBJ2-3, with D uncertain. The CDR3 loop spans 14 amino acids. From germline, CDR1 is SGHKS and CDR2 YYEKEE (reference sequence). With 0 bases removed from V and 1 base from J, the gap between germline ends came to 6 bases.

This clonotype was counted between two and nine times. The chain joins TRBV20-1 to TRBJ2-1, with 10 nucleotides matching TRBD2. Germline-derived CDR1 and CDR2 are DFQATT and SNEGSKA (reference sequence). V trimming: 6 bases; J trimming: 7 bases; junction bases outside the gene matches: 9. This CDR3 has 14 residues. The CDR3 region is CSAPSGRGGNEQFF. CDR3 nucleotides: TGCAGTGCGCCCAGCGGGAGGGGGGGAAATGAGCAGTTCTTC.

The chain couples TRBV7-6 to TRBJ1-3; D remains ambiguous. Germline V gene lookup returns CDR1 SGHVS and CDR2 FNYEAQ. The V and J ends lost 0 bases and 0 bases respectively, with 9 bases between them. The CDR3 is made up of 16 amino acids. The CDR3 loop is CASSLARAYSGNTIYF. CDR3 nucleotides: TGTGCCAGCAGCTTAGCGAGGGCCTACTCTGGAAACACCATATATTTT.

The chain joins TRBV6-1 to TRBJ2-7, with 7 bases lining up with TRBD2. CDR1 and CDR2 (germline): MNHNS, SASEGT. The CDR3 spans 15 residues. Trimming cost V 7 bases and J 5 bases; bases outside gene matches: 14. CDR3 DNA sequence: TGTGCCAGCACGACTGTAGCGGGTCGATCCCACGAGCAGTACTTC. It specifies CASTTVAGRSHEQYF.

In this sample, this clonotype turned up many times. This chain connects TRBV6-1 to TRBJ1-1, with D perhaps matching TRBD1 (5 bases). The CDR3 has 12 residues. Trimming left V 2 bases short and J 6 bases short, with 7 bases between. Germline V gene data show CDR1 as MNHNS and CDR2 as SASEGT. The CDR3 is CASSELRAEAFF. The CDR3 bases are TGTGCCAGCAGTGAACTCAGGGCTGAAGCTTTCTTT.

The chain recombines TRBV28 with TRBJ2-1, with a tentative D call TRBD2 (6 bases). Germline V gives CDR1 MDHEN, CDR2 SYDVKM. Between the trimmed V and J ends, which lost 1 base and 1 base, there was a span of 20 bases. The CDR3 extends over 19 amino acids. The CDR3 region has the DNA TGTGCCAGCAGTTTATACATCGGGGGACTCCCAGGGTCCTACAATGAGCAGTTCTTC. Translation gives CASSLYIGGLPGSYNEQFF.

V is TRBV20-1 and J is TRBJ2-6; 8 bases are a match to TRBD1. This CDR3 comprises 14 residues. The V gene end was trimmed by 6 bases and the J gene end by 3 bases; junction bases not matched to a gene: 4. The V gene's germline CDR1 is DFQATT and CDR2 SNEGSKA (reference sequence). The CDR3 coding sequence is TGCAGTGCCAGACAGGGGAATGGGGCCAACGTCCTGACTTTC. It translates to CSARQGNGANVLTF.

This clonotype came up a few times. This sequence joins TRBV20-1 and TRBJ2-1, with TRBD2 identical over 8 bases. Germline V gives CDR1 DFQATT, CDR2 SNEGSKA (reference sequence). CDR3 size: 12 residues. The V segment lost 4 bases and the J segment 10 bases; nucleotides outside the gene matches: 6. CDR3 loop: CSAIYSGREQFF. The CDR3 bases are TGCAGTGCTATATACAGCGGGAGAGAGCAGTTCTTC.

There are a few counts of this clonotype. The J gene is TRBJ2-2, the V gene TRBV12-3 or TRBV12-4; unclear D gene. The V and J ends lost 3 bases and 1 base respectively, with 3 bases between them. The CDR3 covers 13 residues. CDR3 sequence (DNA): TGTGCCAGCAGTTTGTGGAACACCGGGGAGCTGTTTTTT. It specifies CASSLWNTGELFF.

The chain carries TRBV28 and TRBJ1-5; TRBD1 aligns across 7 bases. The V gene's germline CDR1 is MDHEN and CDR2 SYDVKM. The CDR3 sequence is 16 residues long. V lost 4 bases and J lost 3; bases outside the gene matches: 9. CDR3 sequence (DNA): TGTGCCAGCAGTTATCCGGACAGGCCCTTCAATCAGCCCCAGCATTTT. It encodes CASSYPDRPFNQPQHF.

This clonotype was detected many times. The chain combines TRBV12-3 or TRBV12-4 with TRBJ1-2; D is perhaps TRBD1 (5 bases). The CDR3 loop spans 13 amino acids. Trimming removed 4 bases from V and 8 bases from J, with 14 bases in between. The CDR3 DNA sequence: TGTGCCAGCAGTTCCATCCCGGGACGGGGCTACACCTTC. Translated: CASSSIPGRGYTF.